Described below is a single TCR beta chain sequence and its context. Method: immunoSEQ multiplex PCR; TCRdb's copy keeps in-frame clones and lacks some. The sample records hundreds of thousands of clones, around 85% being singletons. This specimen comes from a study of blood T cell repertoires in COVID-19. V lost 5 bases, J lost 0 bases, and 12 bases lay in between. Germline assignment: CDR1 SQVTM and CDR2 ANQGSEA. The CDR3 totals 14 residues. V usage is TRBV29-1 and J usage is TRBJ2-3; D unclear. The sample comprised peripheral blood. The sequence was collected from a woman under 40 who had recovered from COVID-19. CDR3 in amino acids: CSVSERSSTDTQYF. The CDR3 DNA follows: TGCAGCGTTTCGGAGAGGAGTAGCACAGATACGCAGTATTTT.